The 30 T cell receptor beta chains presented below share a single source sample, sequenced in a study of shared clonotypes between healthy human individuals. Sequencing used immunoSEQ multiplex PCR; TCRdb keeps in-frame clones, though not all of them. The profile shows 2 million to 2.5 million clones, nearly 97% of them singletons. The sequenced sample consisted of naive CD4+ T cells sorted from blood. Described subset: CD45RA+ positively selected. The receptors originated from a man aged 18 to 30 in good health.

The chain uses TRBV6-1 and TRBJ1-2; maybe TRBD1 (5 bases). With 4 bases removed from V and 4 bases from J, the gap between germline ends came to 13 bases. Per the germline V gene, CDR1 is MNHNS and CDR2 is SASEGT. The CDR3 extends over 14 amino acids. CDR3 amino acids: CASSGGGGAYGYTF. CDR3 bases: TGTGCCAGCAGTGGGGGGGGAGGTGCCTATGGCTACACCTTC.

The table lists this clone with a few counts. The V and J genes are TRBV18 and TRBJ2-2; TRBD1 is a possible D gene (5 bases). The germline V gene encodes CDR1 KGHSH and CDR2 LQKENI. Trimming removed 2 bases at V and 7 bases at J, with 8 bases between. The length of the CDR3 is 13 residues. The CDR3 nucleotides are TGTGCCAGCTCACCAGGGGCTGGCGGGGAGCTGTTTTTT. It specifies CASSPGAGGELFF.

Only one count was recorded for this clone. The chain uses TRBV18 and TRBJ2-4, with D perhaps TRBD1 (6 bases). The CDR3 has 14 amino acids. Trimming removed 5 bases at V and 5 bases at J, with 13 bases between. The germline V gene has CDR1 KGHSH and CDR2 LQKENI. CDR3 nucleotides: TGTGCCAGCTCAACCGGACAGACGGAAAACATTCAGTACTTC. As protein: CASSTGQTENIQYF.

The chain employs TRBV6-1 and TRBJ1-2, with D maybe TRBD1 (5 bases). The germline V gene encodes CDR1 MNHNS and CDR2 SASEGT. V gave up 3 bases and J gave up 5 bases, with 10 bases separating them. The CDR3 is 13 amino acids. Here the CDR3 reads CASSEGVKYGYTF. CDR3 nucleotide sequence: TGTGCCAGCAGTGAGGGGGTAAAGTATGGCTACACCTTC.

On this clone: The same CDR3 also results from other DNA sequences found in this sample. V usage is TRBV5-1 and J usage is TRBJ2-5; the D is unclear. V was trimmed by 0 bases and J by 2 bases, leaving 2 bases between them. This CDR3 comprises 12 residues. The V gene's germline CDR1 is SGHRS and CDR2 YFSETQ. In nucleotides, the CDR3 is TGCGCCAGCAGCTTGGGTCAAGAGACCCAGTACTTC. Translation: CASSLGQETQYF.

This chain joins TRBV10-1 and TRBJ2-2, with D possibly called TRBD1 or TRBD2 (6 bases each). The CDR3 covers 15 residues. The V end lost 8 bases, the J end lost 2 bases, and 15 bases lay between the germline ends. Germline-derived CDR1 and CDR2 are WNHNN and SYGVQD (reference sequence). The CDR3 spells CASPGRGLNTGELFF. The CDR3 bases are TGCGCCAGCCCGGGCCGGGGGCTTAACACCGGGGAGCTGTTTTTT.

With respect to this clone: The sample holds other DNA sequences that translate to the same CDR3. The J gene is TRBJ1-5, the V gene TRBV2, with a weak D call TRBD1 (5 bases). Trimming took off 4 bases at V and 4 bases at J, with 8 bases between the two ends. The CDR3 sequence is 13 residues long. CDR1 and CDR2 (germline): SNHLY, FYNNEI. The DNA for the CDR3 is TGTGCCAGCAGTGGGGACGGAAATCAGCCCCAGCATTTT. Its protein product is CASSGDGNQPQHF. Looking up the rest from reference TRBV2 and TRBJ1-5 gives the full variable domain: EPEVTQTPSHQVTQMGQEVILRCVPISNHLYFYWYRQILGQKVEFLVSFYNNEISEKSEIFDDQFSVERPDGSNFTLKIRSTKLEDSAMYFCASSGDGNQPQHFGDGTRLSIL.

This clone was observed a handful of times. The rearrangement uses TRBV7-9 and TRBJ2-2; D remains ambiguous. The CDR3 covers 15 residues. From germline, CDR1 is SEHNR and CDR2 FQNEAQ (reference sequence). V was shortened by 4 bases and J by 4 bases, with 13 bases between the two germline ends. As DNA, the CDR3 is TGTGCCAGCAGCTCGACCGGCCAACCCACCGGGGAGCTGTTTTTT. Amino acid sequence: CASSSTGQPTGELFF.

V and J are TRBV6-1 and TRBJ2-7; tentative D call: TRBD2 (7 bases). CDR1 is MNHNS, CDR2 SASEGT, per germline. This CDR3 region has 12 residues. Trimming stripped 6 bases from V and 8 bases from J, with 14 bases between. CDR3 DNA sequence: TGTGCCAGCAGCCAGGGGACTATCCAGCAGTACTTC. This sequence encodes CASSQGTIQQYF.

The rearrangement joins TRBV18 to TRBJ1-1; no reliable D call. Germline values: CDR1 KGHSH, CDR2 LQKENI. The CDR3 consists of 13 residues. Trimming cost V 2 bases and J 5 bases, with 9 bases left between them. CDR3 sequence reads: CASSPEQLTEAFF. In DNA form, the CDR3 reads TGTGCCAGCTCACCAGAACAGTTAACTGAAGCTTTCTTT.

CDR3: CSASPIYGYTF. DNA for the CDR3: TGCAGTGCTTCACCTATCTATGGCTACACCTTC. V is TRBV20-1 and J is TRBJ1-2; D is uncertain. The germline V gene has CDR1 DFQATT and CDR2 SNEGSKA (reference sequence). CDR3 length: 11 amino acids. Trimming left V 5 bases short and J 4 bases short, with 8 bases between.

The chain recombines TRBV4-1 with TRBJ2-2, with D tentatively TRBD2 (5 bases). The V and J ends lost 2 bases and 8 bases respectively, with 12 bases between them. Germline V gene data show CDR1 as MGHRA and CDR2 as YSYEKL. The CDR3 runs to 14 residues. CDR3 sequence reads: CASSQLGGSGELFF. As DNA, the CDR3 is TGCGCCAGCAGCCAATTAGGCGGGTCAGGGGAGCTGTTTTTT.

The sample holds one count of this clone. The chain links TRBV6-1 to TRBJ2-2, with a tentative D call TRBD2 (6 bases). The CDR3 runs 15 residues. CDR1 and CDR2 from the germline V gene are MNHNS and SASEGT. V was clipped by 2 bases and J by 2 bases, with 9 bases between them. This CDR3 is CASSELAGNTGELFF. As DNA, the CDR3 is TGTGCCAGCAGTGAACTGGCGGGAAACACCGGGGAGCTGTTTTTT.

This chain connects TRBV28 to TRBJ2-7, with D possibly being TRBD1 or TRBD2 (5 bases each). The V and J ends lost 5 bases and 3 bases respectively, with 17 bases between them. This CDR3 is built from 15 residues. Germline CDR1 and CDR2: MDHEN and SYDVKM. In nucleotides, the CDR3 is TGTGCCAGCAGTCCCGGGGCTTTACCCGTCTACGAGCAGTACTTC. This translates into CASSPGALPVYEQYF.

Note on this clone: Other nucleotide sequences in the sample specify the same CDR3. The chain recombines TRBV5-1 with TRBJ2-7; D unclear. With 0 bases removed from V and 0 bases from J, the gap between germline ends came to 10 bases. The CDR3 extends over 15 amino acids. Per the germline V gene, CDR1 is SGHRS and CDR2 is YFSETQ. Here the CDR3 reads CASSLAGSSSYEQYF. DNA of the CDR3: TGCGCCAGCAGCTTGGCCGGGTCCTCCTCCTACGAGCAGTACTTC.

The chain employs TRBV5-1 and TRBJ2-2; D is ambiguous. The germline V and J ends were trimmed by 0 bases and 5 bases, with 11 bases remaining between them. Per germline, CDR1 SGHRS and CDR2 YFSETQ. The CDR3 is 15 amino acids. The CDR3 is CASSLEGGATGELFF. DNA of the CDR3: TGCGCCAGCAGCTTGGAAGGCGGAGCTACCGGGGAGCTGTTTTTT.

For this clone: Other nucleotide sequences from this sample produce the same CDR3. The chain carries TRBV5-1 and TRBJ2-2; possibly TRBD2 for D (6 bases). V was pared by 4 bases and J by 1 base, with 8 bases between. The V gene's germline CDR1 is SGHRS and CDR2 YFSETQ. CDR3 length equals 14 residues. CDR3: CASSAGQNTGELFF. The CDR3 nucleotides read TGCGCCAGCAGCGCGGGGCAGAACACCGGGGAGCTGTTTTTT.

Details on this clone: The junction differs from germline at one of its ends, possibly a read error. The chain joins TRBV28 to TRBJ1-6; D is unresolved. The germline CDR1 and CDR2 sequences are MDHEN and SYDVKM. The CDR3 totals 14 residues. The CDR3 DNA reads TGTGCCAGCAGTTTAATGGGGAGTAATCCACCCCTCCACTTT. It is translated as CASSLMGSNPPLHF.

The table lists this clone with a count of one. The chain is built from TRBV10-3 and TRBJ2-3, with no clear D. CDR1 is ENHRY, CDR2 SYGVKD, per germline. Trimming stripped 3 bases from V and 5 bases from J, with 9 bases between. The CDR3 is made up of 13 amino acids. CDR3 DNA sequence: TGTGCCATCAGTGACCAGCCCGGAGATACGCAGTATTTT. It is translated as CAISDQPGDTQYF.

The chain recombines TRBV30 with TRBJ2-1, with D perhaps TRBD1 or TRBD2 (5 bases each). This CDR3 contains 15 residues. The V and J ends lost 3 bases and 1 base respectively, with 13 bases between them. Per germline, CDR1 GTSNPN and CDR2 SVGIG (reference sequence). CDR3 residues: CAWRLVGASYNEQFF. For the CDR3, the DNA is TGTGCCTGGAGGCTCGTCGGGGCATCCTACAATGAGCAGTTCTTC.

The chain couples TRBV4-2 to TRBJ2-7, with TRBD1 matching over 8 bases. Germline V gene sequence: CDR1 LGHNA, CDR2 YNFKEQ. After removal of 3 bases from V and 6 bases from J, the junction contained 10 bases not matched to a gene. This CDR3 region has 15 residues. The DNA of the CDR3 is TGTGCCAGCAGCCAGGTGGACAGGGAGATCGGCGAGCAGTACTTC. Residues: CASSQVDREIGEQYF.

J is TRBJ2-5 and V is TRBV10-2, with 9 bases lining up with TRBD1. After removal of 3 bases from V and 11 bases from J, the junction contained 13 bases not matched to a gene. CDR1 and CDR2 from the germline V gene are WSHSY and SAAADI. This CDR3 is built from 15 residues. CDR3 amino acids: CASSDPGQGLYVQYF. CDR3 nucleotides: TGCGCCAGCAGTGACCCGGGACAGGGACTCTACGTGCAGTACTTC.

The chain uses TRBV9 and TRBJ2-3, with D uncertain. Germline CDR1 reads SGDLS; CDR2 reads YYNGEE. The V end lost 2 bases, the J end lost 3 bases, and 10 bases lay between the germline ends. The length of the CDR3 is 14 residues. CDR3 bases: TGTGCCAGCAGCGTCCTGAGTTTGACAGATACGCAGTATTTT. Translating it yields CASSVLSLTDTQYF.

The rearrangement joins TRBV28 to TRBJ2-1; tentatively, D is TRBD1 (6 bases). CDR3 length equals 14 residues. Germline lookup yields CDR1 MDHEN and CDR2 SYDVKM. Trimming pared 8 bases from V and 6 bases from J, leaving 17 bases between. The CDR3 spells CASQHRERGNEQFF. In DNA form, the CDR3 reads TGTGCCAGCCAACACAGGGAACGGGGCAATGAGCAGTTCTTC.

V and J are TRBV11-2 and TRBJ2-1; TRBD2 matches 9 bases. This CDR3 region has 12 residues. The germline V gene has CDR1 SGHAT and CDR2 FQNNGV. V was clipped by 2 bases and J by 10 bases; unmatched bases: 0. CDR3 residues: CASSLSGGEQFF. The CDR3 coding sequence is TGTGCCAGCAGCTTAAGCGGGGGGGAGCAGTTCTTC.

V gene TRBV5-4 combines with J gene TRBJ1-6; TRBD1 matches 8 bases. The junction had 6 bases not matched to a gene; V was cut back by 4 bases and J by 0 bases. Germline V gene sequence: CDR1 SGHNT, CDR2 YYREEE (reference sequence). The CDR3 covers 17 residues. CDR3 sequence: CASSHRGSSSYNSPLHF. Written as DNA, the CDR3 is TGTGCCAGCAGCCACAGGGGGAGTTCCTCCTATAATTCACCCCTCCACTTT.

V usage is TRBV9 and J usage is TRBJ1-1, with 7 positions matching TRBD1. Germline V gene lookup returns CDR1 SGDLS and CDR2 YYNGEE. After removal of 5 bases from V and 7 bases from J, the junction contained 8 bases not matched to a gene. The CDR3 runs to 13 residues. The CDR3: CASRNPDRVEAFF. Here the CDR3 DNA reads TGTGCCAGCAGAAATCCCGACAGGGTTGAAGCTTTCTTT. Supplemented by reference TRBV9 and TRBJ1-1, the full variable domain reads DSGVTQTPKHLITATGQRVTLRCSPRSGDLSVYWYQQSLDQGLQFLIQYYNGEERAKGNILERFSAQQFPDLHSELNLSSLELGDSALYFCASRNPDRVEAFFGQGTRLTVV.

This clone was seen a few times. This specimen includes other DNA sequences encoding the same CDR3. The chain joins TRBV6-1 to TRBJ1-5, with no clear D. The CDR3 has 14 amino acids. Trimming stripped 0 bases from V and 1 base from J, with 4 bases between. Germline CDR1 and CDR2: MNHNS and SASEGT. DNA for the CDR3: TGTGCCAGCAGTGAAGCCAGAAGCAATCAGCCCCAGCATTTT. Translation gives CASSEARSNQPQHF.

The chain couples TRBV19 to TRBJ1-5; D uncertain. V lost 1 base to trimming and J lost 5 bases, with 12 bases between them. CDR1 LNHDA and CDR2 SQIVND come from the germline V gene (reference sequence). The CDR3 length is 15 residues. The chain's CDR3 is CASSIGDLGYQPQHF. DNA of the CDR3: TGTGCCAGTAGTATAGGAGACTTGGGGTATCAGCCCCAGCATTTT.

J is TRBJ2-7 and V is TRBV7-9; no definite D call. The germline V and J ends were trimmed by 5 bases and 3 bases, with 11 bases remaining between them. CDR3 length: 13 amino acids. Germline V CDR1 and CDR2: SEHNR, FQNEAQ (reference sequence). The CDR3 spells CASSREEGYEQYF. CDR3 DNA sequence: TGTGCCAGCAGCCGAGAAGAAGGCTACGAGCAGTACTTC.